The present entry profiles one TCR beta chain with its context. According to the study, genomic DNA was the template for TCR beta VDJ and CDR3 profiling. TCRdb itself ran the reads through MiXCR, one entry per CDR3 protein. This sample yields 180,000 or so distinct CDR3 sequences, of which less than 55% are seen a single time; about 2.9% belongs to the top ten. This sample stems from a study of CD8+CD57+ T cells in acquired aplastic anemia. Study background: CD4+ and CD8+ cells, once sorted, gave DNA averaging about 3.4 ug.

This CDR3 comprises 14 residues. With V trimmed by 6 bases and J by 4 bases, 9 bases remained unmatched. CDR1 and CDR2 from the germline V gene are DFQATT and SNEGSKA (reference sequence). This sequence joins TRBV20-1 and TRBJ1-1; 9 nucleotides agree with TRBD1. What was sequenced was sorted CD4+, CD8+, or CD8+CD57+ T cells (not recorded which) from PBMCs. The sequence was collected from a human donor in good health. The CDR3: CSAPGQGWFTEAFF. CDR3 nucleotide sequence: TGCAGTGCCCCAGGACAGGGGTGGTTCACTGAAGCTTTCTTT.